This TCR beta chain derives from a study of blood T cell repertoires in COVID-19. Looking at the study overall: Acute and convalescent COVID-19 samples came from the United States, Italy and Spain. From T cells, B-cell-depleted T cells, or PBMCs came the material, which was cDNA or gDNA.

Followed longitudinally, the Seattle patients had been enrolled during active infection. Germline V gene data show CDR1 as SGDLS and CDR2 as YYNGEE. The CDR3 is 11 residues long. Between the trimmed V and J ends, which lost 3 bases and 5 bases, there was a span of 5 bases. Per the study methods: The assay estimated nucleated cells by amplifying reference gene primers. The assay was immunoSEQ multiplex PCR, and TCRdb's table has in-frame clones only and misses some. The DNA gave D and trimming, while V, J and clone size come from that table. In the table there are around 400,000 clones, 80% to 90% of which are singletons. On this clone: The sample has other DNA sequences that encode this CDR3 too.

This sequence originates from a woman in her fifties or sixties with COVID-19, enrolled during active disease. The chain has TRBV9 and TRBJ2-5; possibly TRBD2 for D (5 bases). Sequencing input: peripheral blood. The CDR3 DNA reads TGTGCCAGCAGCGGCGGGGAGACCCAGTACTTC. Protein: CASSGGETQYF.